This TCR beta chain was obtained from a study of blood T cell repertoires in COVID-19. About the study: COVID-19 samples from acute and convalescent phases originated in the United States, Italy and Spain.

This CDR3 region has 13 residues. Trimming pared 5 bases from V and 13 bases from J, leaving 15 bases between. Germline loops: CDR1 MDHEN, CDR2 SYDVKM. Original handling: Reference gene primer amplification in the assay estimated nucleated cell counts. TCRdb's table, derived via immunoSEQ multiplex PCR, lists solely in-frame clones and lacks some. That table gives V, J and clone size, and the DNA gave D and trimming. The sample consists of roughly 220,000 clones, approximately 86% of them appearing once. Participants were aged about 18 to 89 years from more than 20 US areas. Researchers sorted participants into cohorts using their self-reported clinical history.

Sequencing input: PBMCs or T cells enriched from blood (not recorded which). The TCR sequence derives from a woman aged 45-60 years with acute COVID-19. This chain links TRBV28 with TRBJ1-6; D perhaps matches TRBD1 (6 bases). CDR3 DNA sequence: TGTGCCAGCAGTCCCGACAGGATCGAGCCCCTCCACTTT. Translation: CASSPDRIEPLHF.